The source of this T cell receptor beta chain is a study of regulatory T cells in long-lasting Graves disease. The study, taken as a whole, reports: The TCR repertoire of persistent Graves' patients was less diverse than that of newly diagnosed ones. When disease was persistent, TRBV28, TRBJ1-2 and TRBJ2-5 were the favored segments.

Investigators prepared the TCR beta libraries by applying iRepertoire HTBI primers and Arm-PCR of CDR3 regions. TCRdb called the multiplex PCR reads again in MiXCR, with one record for every CDR3 protein. The table has about 620,000 distinct CDR3 sequences, around 17% seen once. About this clonotype itself: Its antigen is not identified.

The CDR3 is made up of 15 amino acids. V lost 7 bases and J lost 1; bases outside the gene matches: 6. Time point of the sample: newly diagnosed GD, antithyroid drugs for less than 3 months. From RNA extracted from PBMCs, the TCR library was made. The same data also contributed to another study, on T cells in Graves' hyperthyroidism and ophthalmopathy. Per that paper: These patients, aged 18 to 65, had recently diagnosed hyperthyroidism lasting under 2 months. A 13 V-J signature model discriminated ophthalmopathy versus stable hyperthyroidism.

The V and J genes are TRBV12-3 or TRBV12-4 and TRBJ2-2; 7 nucleotides match TRBD1. Material: peripheral blood mononuclear cells (PBMCs), obtained at new diagnosis, from a patient treated with antithyroid drugs. This receptor was identified in a woman aged 25 to 39 with Graves disease. CDR3 bases: TGTGCCAGCACCAAGAACAGGGGGAACACCGGGGAGCTGTTTTTT. Translation gives CASTKNRGNTGELFF.